Each of the 5 T cell receptor beta chains below was sequenced from the same sample in a study of regulatory T cells in long-lasting Graves disease. Relying on iRepertoire HTBI primers and Arm-PCR of CDR3 regions, the team built TCR beta libraries. From the multiplex PCR reads, TCRdb called clonotypes with MiXCR, one entry per CDR3 protein. Among 400,000 to 500,000 distinct CDR3 sequences listed, 12% to 15% were seen once. Time point in this sample: newly diagnosed GD, antithyroid drugs for less than 3 months. Preparation of the TCR library used RNA extracted from PBMCs. A further study also used this sample, focusing on T cells in Graves' hyperthyroidism and ophthalmopathy.

The source was peripheral blood mononuclear cells (PBMCs), collected at new diagnosis, from a patient treated with antithyroid drugs. These receptors were taken from a woman in her 50s with Graves disease.

The sample holds a few counts of this clonotype. V is TRBV6-5 and J is TRBJ2-2; 7 positions match TRBD2. Germline V gene data show CDR1 as MNHEY and CDR2 as SVGAGI. Unmatched junction bases numbered 8, after V lost 0 bases and J lost 1 base. The CDR3 totals 18 residues. CDR3 loop: CASSYSYGASGNTGELFF. The CDR3 DNA reads as TGTGCCAGCAGTTACTCGTATGGTGCTAGCGGGAACACCGGGGAGCTGTTTTTT.

This clonotype was detected many times. DNA for the CDR3: TGCGCCAGCAGCTTGGGACAGGAAACCCACGAGCAGTACTTC. Protein sequence: CASSLGQETHEQYF. The chain couples TRBV5-1 to TRBJ2-7, with D possibly TRBD1 on 6 matching bases. Germline V CDR1 and CDR2: SGHRS, YFSETQ. There are 14 residues in the CDR3. With 0 bases removed from V and 5 bases from J, the gap between germline ends came to 12 bases.

This clonotype was picked up a small number of times. J is TRBJ1-6 and V is TRBV25-1; D is unclear. Germline V gene data show CDR1 as MGHDK and CDR2 as SYGVNS. The CDR3 is made up of 16 amino acids. Trimming removed 2 bases at V and 6 bases at J, with 14 bases between. In DNA form, the CDR3 reads TGTGCCAGCAGTGAAAATTTAGGCCCTGTTAATTCACCCCTCCACTTT. Translation gives CASSENLGPVNSPLHF. The whole variable domain, filled in from reference TRBV25-1 and TRBJ1-6, reads EADIYQTPRYLVIGTGKKITLECSQTMGHDKMYWYQQDPGMELHLIHYSYGVNSTEKGDLSSESTVSRIRTEHFPLTLESARPSHTSQYLCASSENLGPVNSPLHFGNGTRLTVT.

This clonotype was counted ten times or more. V gene TRBV28 combines with J gene TRBJ2-5; D unresolved. CDR3 length: 15 amino acids. V lost 2 bases and J 0 bases, leaving 10 bases between the germline ends. The V gene's germline CDR1 is MDHEN and CDR2 SYDVKM. In nucleotides, the CDR3 is TGTGCCAGCAGTTTACAGTCAGTAGACCAAGAGACCCAGTACTTC. It translates to CASSLQSVDQETQYF.

This clonotype has at least ten counts. The chain couples TRBV28 to TRBJ2-5; the match to TRBD1 covers 8 bases. This CDR3 region has 13 residues. J was trimmed by 6 bases and V by 6 bases; bases with no gene match: 6. From germline, CDR1 is MDHEN and CDR2 SYDVKM. CDR3 bases: TGTGCCAGCAGCTCAGGGGGCCTAAAGACCCAGTACTTC. It codes for CASSSGGLKTQYF. Full variable domain (rest looked up from reference TRBV28 and TRBJ2-5): DVKVTQSSRYLVKRTGEKVFLECVQDMDHENMFWYRQDPGLGLRLIYFSYDVKMKEKGDIPEGYSVSREKKERFSLILESASTNQTSMYLCASSSGGLKTQYFGPGTRLLVL.